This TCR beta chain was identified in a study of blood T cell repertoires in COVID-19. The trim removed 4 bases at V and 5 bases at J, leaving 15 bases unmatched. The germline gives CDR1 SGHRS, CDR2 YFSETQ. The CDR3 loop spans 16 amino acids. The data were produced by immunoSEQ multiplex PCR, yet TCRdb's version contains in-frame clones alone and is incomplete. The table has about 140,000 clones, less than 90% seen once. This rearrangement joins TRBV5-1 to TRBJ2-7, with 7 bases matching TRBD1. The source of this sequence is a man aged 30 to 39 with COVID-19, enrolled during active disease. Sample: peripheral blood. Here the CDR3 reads CASSVGIWTGGHEQYF. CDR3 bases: TGCGCCAGCAGCGTGGGGATCTGGACAGGAGGCCACGAGCAGTACTTC.